This T cell receptor (beta chain) was sequenced in a study of preoperative IRX-2 immunotherapy in early breast cancer. The V gene's germline CDR1 is SGHDN and CDR2 FVKESK. V was pared by 6 bases and J by 4 bases, with 15 bases between. This CDR3 contains 15 residues. Treatment denoted: preoperative locoregional IRX-2 cytokine immunotherapy. This phase Ib study tested locoregional IRX-2 cytokine immunotherapy given before surgery. Here immunoSEQ multiplex PCR was the method, and the copy in TCRdb shows in-frame clones only, minus some. Here the sample spans some 1,200 clones, roughly two thirds being singletons.

The V gene is TRBV14, the J gene TRBJ2-2; TRBD2 might be the D (6 bases). The specimen comprised tumor tissue, sampled before IRX-2 immunotherapy. The clonotype comes from a human donor with breast cancer. DNA of the CDR3: TGTGCCAGCAGTTTGGAGGGCCGGGGCACCGGGGAGCTGTTTTTT. The encoded protein is CASSLEGRGTGELFF. Using reference TRBV14 and TRBJ2-2 for the parts outside the CDR3, the full variable domain is EAGVTQFPSHSVIEKGQTVTLRCDPISGHDNLYWYRRVMGKEIKFLLHFVKESKQDESGMPNNRFLAERTGGTYSTLKVQPAELEDSGVYFCASSLEGRGTGELFFGEGSRLTVL.